This T cell receptor (beta chain) was recovered during a study of blood T cell repertoires in COVID-19. Study-wide background: Donors in the United States, Italy and Spain gave samples during acute or convalescent COVID-19. From T cells, B-cell-depleted T cells, or PBMCs came the material, which was cDNA or gDNA.

Under the authors' procedure: How many nucleated cells were present was estimated from reference gene primer amplification. TCRdb's table, derived via immunoSEQ multiplex PCR, lists solely in-frame clones and lacks some. From that table come the V and J calls and clone size; the DNA was used to work out D and trimming. Here the sample spans 130,000 to 150,000 clones, about 82% being singletons. Per the germline V gene, CDR1 is KGHDR and CDR2 is SFDVKD. The CDR3 extends over 14 amino acids. With 3 bases removed from V and 1 base from J, the gap between germline ends came to 8 bases. This receptor was identified in a woman in her forties with active or convalescent COVID-19. V usage is TRBV24-1 and J usage is TRBJ2-5; a weak D match, TRBD1 (6 bases). Sequences were obtained from peripheral blood. The CDR3 sequence: CATSDVGGQETQYF. CDR3 nucleotides: TGTGCCACCAGTGATGTAGGGGGCCAAGAGACCCAGTACTTC.